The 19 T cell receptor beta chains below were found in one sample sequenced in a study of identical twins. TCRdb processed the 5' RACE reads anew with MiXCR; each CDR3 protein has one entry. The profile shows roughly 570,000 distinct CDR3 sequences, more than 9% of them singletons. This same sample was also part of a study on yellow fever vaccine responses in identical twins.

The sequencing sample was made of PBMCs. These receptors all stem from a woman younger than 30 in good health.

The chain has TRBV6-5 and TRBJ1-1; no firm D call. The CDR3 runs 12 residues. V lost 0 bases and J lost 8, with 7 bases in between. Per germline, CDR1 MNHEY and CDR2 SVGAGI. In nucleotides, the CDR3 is TGTGCCAGCAGTTACTCGGGTTTCGAAGCTTTCTTT. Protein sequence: CASSYSGFEAFF.

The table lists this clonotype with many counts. CDR3: CATQGGPQETQYF. CDR3 DNA sequence: TGTGCAACCCAAGGAGGTCCCCAAGAGACCCAGTACTTC. V is TRBV24-1 and J is TRBJ2-5; TRBD2 is a possible D gene (5 bases). Per germline, CDR1 KGHDR and CDR2 SFDVKD. The CDR3 totals 13 residues.

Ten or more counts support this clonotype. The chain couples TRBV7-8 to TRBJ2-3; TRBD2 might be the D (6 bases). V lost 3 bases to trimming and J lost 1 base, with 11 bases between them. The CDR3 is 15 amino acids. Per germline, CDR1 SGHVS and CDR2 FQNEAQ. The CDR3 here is CASSLREEGTDTQYF. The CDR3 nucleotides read TGTGCCAGCAGCTTGCGGGAAGAGGGCACAGATACGCAGTATTTT.

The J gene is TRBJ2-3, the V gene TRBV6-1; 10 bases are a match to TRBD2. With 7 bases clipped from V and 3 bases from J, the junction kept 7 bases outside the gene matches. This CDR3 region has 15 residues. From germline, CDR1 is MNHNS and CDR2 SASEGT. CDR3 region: CASTLAGDPTDTQYF. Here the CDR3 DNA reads TGTGCCAGCACCCTAGCGGGGGACCCTACAGATACGCAGTATTTT.

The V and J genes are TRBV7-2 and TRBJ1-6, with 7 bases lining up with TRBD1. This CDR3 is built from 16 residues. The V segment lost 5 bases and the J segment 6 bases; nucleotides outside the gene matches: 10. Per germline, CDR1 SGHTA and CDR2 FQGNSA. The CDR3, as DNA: TGTGCCAGCAGCAACGCAGGGGGGAGAAGTAATTCACCCCTCCACTTT. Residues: CASSNAGGRSNSPLHF.

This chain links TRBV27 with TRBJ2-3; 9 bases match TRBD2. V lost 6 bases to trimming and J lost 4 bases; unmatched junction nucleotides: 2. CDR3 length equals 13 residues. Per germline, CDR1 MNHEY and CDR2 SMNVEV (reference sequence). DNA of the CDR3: TGTGCCAGCAGGGGACTAGCCGCAGATACGCAGTATTTT. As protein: CASRGLAADTQYF.

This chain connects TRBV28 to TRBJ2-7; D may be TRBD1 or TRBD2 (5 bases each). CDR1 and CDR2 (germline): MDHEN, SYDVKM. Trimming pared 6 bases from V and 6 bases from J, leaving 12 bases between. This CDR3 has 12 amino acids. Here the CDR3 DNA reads TGTGCCAGCAGATACCAGGGACGCGAGCAGTACTTC. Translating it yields CASRYQGREQYF.

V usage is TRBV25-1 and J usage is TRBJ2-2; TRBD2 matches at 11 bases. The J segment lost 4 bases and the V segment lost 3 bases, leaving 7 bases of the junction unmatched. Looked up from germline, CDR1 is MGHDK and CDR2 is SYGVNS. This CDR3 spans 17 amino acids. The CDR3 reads CASSDSTSGSSTGELFF. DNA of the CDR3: TGTGCCAGCAGTGACTCCACTAGCGGGAGTAGCACCGGGGAGCTGTTTTTT.

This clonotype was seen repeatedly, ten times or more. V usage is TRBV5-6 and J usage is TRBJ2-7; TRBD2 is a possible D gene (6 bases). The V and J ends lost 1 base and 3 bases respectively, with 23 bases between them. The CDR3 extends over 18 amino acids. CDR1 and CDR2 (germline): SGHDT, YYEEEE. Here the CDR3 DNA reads TGTGCCAGCAGCTTGTTGGCAGGACTTGAATGGGGGGTCTACGAGCAGTACTTC. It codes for CASSLLAGLEWGVYEQYF.

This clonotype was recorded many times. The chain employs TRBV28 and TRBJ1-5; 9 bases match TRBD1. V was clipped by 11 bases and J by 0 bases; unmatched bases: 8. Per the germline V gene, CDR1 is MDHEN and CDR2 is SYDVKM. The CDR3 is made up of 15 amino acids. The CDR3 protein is CAVEQGAYSNQPQHF. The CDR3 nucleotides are TGTGCCGTCGAACAGGGGGCATATAGCAATCAGCCCCAGCATTTT.

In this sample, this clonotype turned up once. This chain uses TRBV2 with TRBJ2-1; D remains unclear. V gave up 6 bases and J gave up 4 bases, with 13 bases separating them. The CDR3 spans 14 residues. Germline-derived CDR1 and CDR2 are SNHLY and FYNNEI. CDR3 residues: CASRPPDQYNEQFF. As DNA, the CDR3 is TGTGCCAGCAGACCCCCCGACCAATACAATGAGCAGTTCTTC.

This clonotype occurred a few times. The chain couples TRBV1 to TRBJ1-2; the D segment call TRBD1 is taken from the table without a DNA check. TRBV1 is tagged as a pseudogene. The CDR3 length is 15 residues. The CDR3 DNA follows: TGCACCACCACCTTTGGGGGAGAGTGGTGCTATGGCTACACCTTC. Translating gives CTTTFGGEWCYGYTF.

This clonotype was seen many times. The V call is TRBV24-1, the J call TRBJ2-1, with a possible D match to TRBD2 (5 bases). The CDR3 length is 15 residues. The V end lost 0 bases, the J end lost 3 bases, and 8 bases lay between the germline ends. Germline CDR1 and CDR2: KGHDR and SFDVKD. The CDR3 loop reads CATSDLGGSYNEQFF. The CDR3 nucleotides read TGTGCCACCAGTGATTTGGGTGGGAGCTACAATGAGCAGTTCTTC.

The CDR3 loop is CSAKIGLAETDTQYF. The DNA for the CDR3 is TGCAGTGCAAAGATCGGACTAGCAGAAACAGATACGCAGTATTTT. The V and J genes are TRBV20-1 and TRBJ2-3; 8 nucleotides agree with TRBD2. This CDR3 has 15 residues. J gave up 3 bases and V 6 bases, and 11 bases lay outside the gene matches. The germline V gene encodes CDR1 DFQATT and CDR2 SNEGSKA (reference sequence).

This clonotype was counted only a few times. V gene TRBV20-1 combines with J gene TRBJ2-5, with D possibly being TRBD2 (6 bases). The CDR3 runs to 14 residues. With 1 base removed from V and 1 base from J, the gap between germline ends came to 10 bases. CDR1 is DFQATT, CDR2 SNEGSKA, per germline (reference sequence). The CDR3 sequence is CSARGPGLQETQYF. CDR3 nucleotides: TGCAGTGCTAGAGGTCCGGGACTCCAAGAGACCCAGTACTTC.

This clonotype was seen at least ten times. For the CDR3, the DNA is TGTGCCAGCAGTTACTTCAGCCAGGGGGTTTCACCCCTCCACTTT. It is translated as CASSYFSQGVSPLHF. This chain links TRBV6-5 with TRBJ1-6, with 7 bases identical to TRBD1. This CDR3 spans 15 amino acids. Per germline, CDR1 MNHEY and CDR2 SVGAGI. Trimming cost V 1 base and J 9 bases; bases outside gene matches: 6.

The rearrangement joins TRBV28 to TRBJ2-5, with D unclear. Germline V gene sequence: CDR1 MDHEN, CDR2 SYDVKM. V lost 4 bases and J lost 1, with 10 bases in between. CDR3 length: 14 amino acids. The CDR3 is CASSSIGLQETQYF. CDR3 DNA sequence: TGTGCCAGCAGTTCCATTGGTCTCCAAGAGACCCAGTACTTC.

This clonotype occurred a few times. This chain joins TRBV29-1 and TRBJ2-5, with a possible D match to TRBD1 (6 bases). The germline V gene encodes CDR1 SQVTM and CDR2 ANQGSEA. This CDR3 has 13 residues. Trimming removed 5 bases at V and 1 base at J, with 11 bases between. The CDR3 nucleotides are TGCAGCGTTTCCGGACAGACCCAAGAGACCCAGTACTTC. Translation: CSVSGQTQETQYF.

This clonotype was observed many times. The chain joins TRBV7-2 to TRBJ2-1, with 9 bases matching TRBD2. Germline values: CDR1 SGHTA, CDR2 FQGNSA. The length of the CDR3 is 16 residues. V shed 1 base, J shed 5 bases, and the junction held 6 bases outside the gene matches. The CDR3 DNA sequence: TGTGCCAGCAGCTTAGTACCAGCGGGAGGACACAATGAGCAGTTCTTC. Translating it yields CASSLVPAGGHNEQFF.